The rows below give T cell receptor beta chains drawn from one sample of a study of sequential checkpoint blockade in melanoma. The protocol was immunoSEQ multiplex PCR, while the TCRdb copy is restricted to in-frame clones and leaves out a portion. The profile covers about 5,300 clones, with around a quarter appearing a single time and 20% taken by the ten largest. This specimen was tumor tissue (inferred from file names), taken from a patient given nivolumab and ipilimumab in sequence. These receptors were obtained from a human donor with melanoma. CDR3s include the opening cysteine and the closing phenylalanine or tryptophan. The D gene is left open where the match is weak. A clone size is listed for some rows: how often the clone was seen (once, few, many), or a class if it is expanded.

clone size: many
D gene: .
J gene: TRBJ2-5
V gene: TRBV7-5
CDR3 protein: CASTLGGKGGTETQYF
CDR3 DNA: TGTGCCAGCACCCTGGGGGGGAAAGGAGGAACCGAGACCCAGTACTTC

clone size: many
D gene: TRBD2
J gene: TRBJ2-5
V gene: TRBV11-3
CDR3 protein: CASSLMGGEETQYF
CDR3 DNA: TGTGCCAGCAGCCTCATGGGGGGGGAAGAGACCCAGTACTTC

clone size: .
D gene: .
J gene: TRBJ2-4
V gene: TRBV19
CDR3 protein: CASSTDSFKNIQYF
CDR3 DNA: TGTGCCAGTAGTACGGACAGCTTCAAAAACATTCAGTACTTC

clone size: .
D gene: .
J gene: TRBJ2-1
V gene: TRBV6-8
CDR3 protein: CASTYRAFDEQFF
CDR3 DNA: TGTGCCAGCACTTACAGGGCGTTCGATGAGCAGTTCTTC

clone size: .
D gene: .
J gene: TRBJ2-2
V gene: TRBV18
CDR3 protein: CASSPQGLYTGELFF
CDR3 DNA: TGTGCCAGCTCACCCCAGGGTCTCTACACCGGGGAGCTGTTTTTT

clone size: .
D gene: .
J gene: TRBJ2-1
V gene: TRBV18
CDR3 protein: CASSPDLSSYNEQFF
CDR3 DNA: TGTGCCAGCTCACCAGACCTCAGCTCCTACAATGAGCAGTTCTTC

clone size: .
D gene: .
J gene: TRBJ1-6
V gene: TRBV18
CDR3 protein: CASSPTDRSSYNSPLHF
CDR3 DNA: TGTGCCAGCTCACCAACGGACAGAAGCTCCTATAATTCACCCCTCCACTTT

clone size: .
D gene: TRBD2
J gene: TRBJ2-5
V gene: TRBV14
CDR3 protein: CASSQAQGLAGGETQYF
CDR3 DNA: TGTGCCAGCAGCCAGGCCCAAGGACTAGCGGGAGGAGAGACCCAGTACTTC

clone size: few
D gene: .
J gene: TRBJ2-1
V gene: TRBV12-1
CDR3 protein: CASRRTGQSVSHEQFF
CDR3 DNA: TGTGCCAGCAGACGAACCGGACAGTCCGTAAGCCATGAGCAGTTCTTC

clone size: .
D gene: .
J gene: TRBJ1-6
V gene: TRBV10-2
CDR3 protein: CASSESLLRPPLHF
CDR3 DNA: TGCGCCAGCAGTGAGTCGCTGCTCCGCCCACCCCTCCACTTT

clone size: many
D gene: TRBD1
J gene: TRBJ1-5
V gene: TRBV11-3
CDR3 protein: CASSGTTGGYQPQHF
CDR3 DNA: TGTGCCAGCAGCGGAACGACAGGGGGTTATCAGCCCCAGCATTTT

clone size: many
D gene: TRBD2
J gene: TRBJ2-3
V gene: TRBV6-1
CDR3 protein: CASSEAPAGTSTDTQYF
CDR3 DNA: TGTGCCAGCAGTGAAGCACCAGCGGGGACTAGCACAGATACGCAGTATTTT

clone size: .
D gene: .
J gene: TRBJ1-1
V gene: TRBV19
CDR3 protein: CASIHRDGNTEAFF
CDR3 DNA: TGTGCCAGTATTCACCGGGACGGGAACACTGAAGCTTTCTTT

clone size: .
D gene: .
J gene: TRBJ1-4
V gene: TRBV14
CDR3 protein: CASSQARQAKWEKLFF
CDR3 DNA: TGTGCCAGCAGCCAGGCCCGACAGGCAAAGTGGGAAAAACTGTTTTTT

clone size: .
D gene: TRBD2
J gene: TRBJ2-3
V gene: TRBV6-8
CDR3 protein: CASSKTSGFSTDTQYF
CDR3 DNA: TGTGCCAGCAGTAAAACTAGCGGCTTTAGCACAGATACGCAGTATTTT

clone size: few
D gene: .
J gene: TRBJ2-1
V gene: TRBV11-3
CDR3 protein: CASSSNRVRHNEQFF
CDR3 DNA: TGTGCCAGCAGCTCAAACAGGGTTCGACACAATGAGCAGTTCTTC

clone size: few
D gene: .
J gene: TRBJ1-4
V gene: TRBV10-2
CDR3 protein: CASQAGGDEKLFF
CDR3 DNA: TGCGCCAGCCAGGCGGGGGGCGATGAAAAACTGTTTTTT

clone size: .
D gene: .
J gene: TRBJ2-7
V gene: TRBV19
CDR3 protein: CASSIAVGGQGAYEQYF
CDR3 DNA: TGTGCCAGTAGTATAGCGGTCGGAGGGCAGGGTGCCTACGAGCAGTACTTC

clone size: few
D gene: .
J gene: TRBJ2-5
V gene: TRBV6-8
CDR3 protein: CASSSPTGGQETQYF
CDR3 DNA: TGTGCCAGCAGTTCCCCCACGGGTGGACAAGAGACCCAGTACTTC

clone size: many
D gene: TRBD1
J gene: TRBJ2-2
V gene: TRBV9
CDR3 protein: CASSEDRAGGELFF
CDR3 DNA: TGTGCCAGCAGCGAGGACAGGGCTGGCGGGGAGCTGTTTTTT

clone size: .
D gene: .
J gene: TRBJ1-2
V gene: TRBV23-1
CDR3 protein: CASSQDPGGPGPYGYTF
CDR3 DNA: TGCGCCAGCAGCCAAGATCCTGGAGGCCCAGGCCCATATGGCTACACCTTC

clone size: .
D gene: .
J gene: TRBJ1-5
V gene: TRBV7-4
CDR3 protein: CASSQVENQPQHF
CDR3 DNA: TGTGCCAGCAGCCAGGTCGAGAATCAGCCCCAGCATTTT

clone size: medium-sized
D gene: .
J gene: TRBJ2-5
V gene: TRBV9
CDR3 protein: CASSVGSGSGARETQYF
CDR3 DNA: TGTGCCAGCAGCGTAGGCTCGGGATCGGGGGCGCGGGAGACCCAGTACTTC

clone size: few
D gene: .
J gene: TRBJ1-2
V gene: TRBV7-4
CDR3 protein: CASSPRRGLFVTF
CDR3 DNA: TGTGCCAGCAGCCCACGCCGGGGCCTCTTCGTTACCTTC

clone size: many
D gene: TRBD1
J gene: TRBJ2-7
V gene: TRBV7-7
CDR3 protein: CASSSGQGSHEQYF
CDR3 DNA: TGTGCCAGCAGCTCGGGACAGGGTTCCCACGAGCAGTACTTC

clone size: few
D gene: TRBD1
J gene: TRBJ1-4
V gene: TRBV29-1
CDR3 protein: CSAEGQGMRKLFF
CDR3 DNA: TGCAGCGCCGAGGGACAGGGAATGAGGAAACTGTTTTTT

clone size: medium-sized
D gene: .
J gene: TRBJ2-3
V gene: TRBV11-3
CDR3 protein: CASSSRIGSTDTQYF
CDR3 DNA: TGTGCCAGCAGCTCCCGAATCGGGTCGACAGATACGCAGTATTTT

clone size: few
D gene: .
J gene: TRBJ1-4
V gene: TRBV18
CDR3 protein: CASSPRGTNEKLFF
CDR3 DNA: TGTGCCAGCTCACCCCGTGGGACTAATGAAAAACTGTTTTTT

clone size: .
D gene: .
J gene: TRBJ2-3
V gene: TRBV15
CDR3 protein: CATSRVAASTDTQYF
CDR3 DNA: TGTGCCACCAGCAGAGTCGCCGCGAGCACAGATACGCAGTATTTT

clone size: .
D gene: TRBD2
J gene: TRBJ2-7
V gene: TRBV9
CDR3 protein: CASSVATSGGPYEQYF
CDR3 DNA: TGTGCCAGCAGCGTAGCTACTAGCGGGGGGCCCTACGAGCAGTACTTC

clone size: few
D gene: TRBD1
J gene: TRBJ1-4
V gene: TRBV14
CDR3 protein: CASSQEQGPSEKLFF
CDR3 DNA: TGTGCCAGCAGCCAAGAACAGGGGCCTTCCGAAAAACTGTTTTTT

clone size: few
D gene: TRBD2
J gene: TRBJ2-7
V gene: TRBV11-3
CDR3 protein: CASSLAGIAGLGEQYF
CDR3 DNA: TGTGCCAGCAGCTTGGCCGGTATAGCGGGCCTTGGCGAGCAGTACTTC

clone size: few
D gene: .
J gene: TRBJ2-2
V gene: TRBV6-8
CDR3 protein: CAISGVTGELFF
CDR3 DNA: TGTGCCATCAGTGGGGTCACCGGGGAGCTGTTTTTT

clone size: once
D gene: .
J gene: TRBJ1-2
V gene: TRBV29-1
CDR3 protein: CSVEGTGKGYTF
CDR3 DNA: TGCAGCGTTGAAGGAACAGGGAAAGGCTACACCTTC

clone size: .
D gene: TRBD1
J gene: TRBJ2-1
V gene: TRBV11-3
CDR3 protein: CASSLADRWNEQFF
CDR3 DNA: TGTGCCAGCAGCTTGGCGGACAGGTGGAATGAGCAGTTCTTC

clone size: few
D gene: .
J gene: TRBJ2-1
V gene: TRBV11-3
CDR3 protein: CASSSRQVSGEQFF
CDR3 DNA: TGTGCCAGCAGCTCCCGACAGGTTTCCGGTGAGCAGTTCTTC

clone size: .
D gene: .
J gene: TRBJ1-1
V gene: TRBV14
CDR3 protein: CASSPTTENTEAFF
CDR3 DNA: TGTGCCAGCAGCCCTACGACAGAGAACACTGAAGCTTTCTTT

clone size: many
D gene: .
J gene: TRBJ1-1
V gene: TRBV11-3
CDR3 protein: CASSRGGGEDTEAFF
CDR3 DNA: TGTGCCAGCAGCCGAGGGGGGGGTGAGGACACTGAAGCTTTCTTT

clone size: .
D gene: .
J gene: TRBJ1-5
V gene: TRBV28
CDR3 protein: CASSPGQMNQPQHF
CDR3 DNA: TGTGCCAGCAGCCCTGGACAGATGAATCAGCCCCAGCATTTT

clone size: .
D gene: TRBD1
J gene: TRBJ1-3
V gene: TRBV5-1
CDR3 protein: CASSLETGGNSGNTIYF
CDR3 DNA: TGCGCCAGCAGCTTGGAGACAGGGGGCAACTCTGGAAACACCATATATTTT

clone size: few
D gene: TRBD1
J gene: TRBJ1-5
V gene: TRBV28
CDR3 protein: CASRVTGGAFQPQHF
CDR3 DNA: TGTGCCAGCAGGGTGACAGGGGGCGCCTTTCAGCCCCAGCATTTT

clone size: medium-sized
D gene: .
J gene: TRBJ2-1
V gene: TRBV19
CDR3 protein: CASSIGPPWNEQFF
CDR3 DNA: TGTGCCAGTAGTATAGGTCCTCCGTGGAATGAGCAGTTCTTC

clone size: .
D gene: TRBD2
J gene: TRBJ2-3
V gene: TRBV28
CDR3 protein: CASSSPIGRGAWDTQYF
CDR3 DNA: TGTGCCAGCAGTTCCCCCATCGGGAGGGGGGCATGGGATACGCAGTATTTT

clone size: .
D gene: TRBD2
J gene: TRBJ2-1
V gene: TRBV5-1
CDR3 protein: CASSLASGPTNEQFF
CDR3 DNA: TGCGCCAGCAGCTTGGCTAGCGGTCCGACGAATGAGCAGTTCTTC

clone size: few
D gene: TRBD2
J gene: TRBJ2-1
V gene: TRBV28
CDR3 protein: CASLGPSGPNEQFF
CDR3 DNA: TGTGCCAGCTTGGGTCCTAGCGGTCCTAATGAGCAGTTCTTC

clone size: few
D gene: .
J gene: TRBJ2-2
V gene: TRBV28
CDR3 protein: CASSFPGASPRTGELFF
CDR3 DNA: TGTGCCAGCAGTTTCCCTGGCGCCTCTCCCCGTACCGGGGAGCTGTTTTTT

clone size: few
D gene: .
J gene: TRBJ1-6
V gene: TRBV30
CDR3 protein: CAWTDRGFSPLHF
CDR3 DNA: TGTGCCTGGACCGACAGAGGATTTTCACCCCTCCACTTT

clone size: .
D gene: TRBD2
J gene: TRBJ2-7
V gene: TRBV10-3
CDR3 protein: CAISESGGIEQYF
CDR3 DNA: TGTGCCATCAGTGAGTCGGGGGGGATAGAGCAGTACTTC

clone size: .
D gene: .
J gene: TRBJ2-4
V gene: TRBV15
CDR3 protein: CATSDQGGQNIQYF
CDR3 DNA: TGTGCCACCAGCGACCAGGGTGGGCAAAACATTCAGTACTTC

clone size: many
D gene: .
J gene: TRBJ2-5
V gene: TRBV11-3
CDR3 protein: CASSLDGWRETQYF
CDR3 DNA: TGTGCCAGCAGCTTAGATGGCTGGAGAGAGACCCAGTACTTC

clone size: few
D gene: TRBD1
J gene: TRBJ2-2
V gene: TRBV18
CDR3 protein: CASSPPGQGTNTGELFF
CDR3 DNA: TGTGCCAGCTCACCACCGGGACAGGGGACGAACACCGGGGAGCTGTTTTTT

clone size: .
D gene: TRBD1
J gene: TRBJ1-2
V gene: TRBV6-8
CDR3 protein: CASTATTGPYGYTF
CDR3 DNA: TGTGCCAGCACCGCGACGACAGGGCCCTATGGCTACACCTTC

clone size: .
D gene: .
J gene: TRBJ1-1
V gene: TRBV5-1
CDR3 protein: CASSLGGGDTEAFF
CDR3 DNA: TGCGCCAGCAGCTTGGGCGGGGGCGACACTGAAGCTTTCTTT

clone size: medium-sized
D gene: TRBD1
J gene: TRBJ2-2
V gene: TRBV19
CDR3 protein: CASSITHRGTGELFF
CDR3 DNA: TGTGCCAGTAGTATCACTCACAGGGGAACCGGGGAGCTGTTTTTT